The T cell receptor beta chain described here comes from a study of PD-1 blockade in classical Hodgkin lymphoma. In the study overall: Patients had nivolumab dosed at 3 mg/kg, delivered intravenously every 2 weeks. Whole-study results and caveats: CD4+ TCR diversity, unlike CD8+, rose significantly by C4D1. Patients who began taking nivolumab under 1 year after ASCT were left out. There remain no defined causes for the repertoire differences, which possibly reflect disease activity or prior therapy.

The time point here: cycle 4 day 1 (C4D1), after less than seven weeks of nivolumab. Autologous stem cell transplantation was followed by relapse in every patient, and brentuximab vedotin exposure varied. The authors purified CD4+ T cells from thawed PBMCs by magnetic negative selection. The protocol was immunoSEQ multiplex PCR, while the TCRdb copy is restricted to in-frame clones and leaves out a portion. Here the sample spans 25,000 to 35,000 clones, about 86% being singletons. This CDR3 has 15 residues. Germline V gives CDR1 LNHDA, CDR2 SQIVND (reference sequence). V trimming: 4 bases; J trimming: 7 bases; junction bases outside the gene matches: 9. About this clone itself: The target antigen is unknown.

The J gene is TRBJ1-2, the V gene TRBV19; TRBD1 aligns across 10 bases. The sequence came from a human donor with classical Hodgkin lymphoma. The source was CD4+ T cells from blood, collected before the fourth cycle of nivolumab. The CDR3 bases are TGTGCCAGTAGTACTGGGGACAGGGGTACGGGTGGCTACACCTTC. Translation gives CASSTGDRGTGGYTF.